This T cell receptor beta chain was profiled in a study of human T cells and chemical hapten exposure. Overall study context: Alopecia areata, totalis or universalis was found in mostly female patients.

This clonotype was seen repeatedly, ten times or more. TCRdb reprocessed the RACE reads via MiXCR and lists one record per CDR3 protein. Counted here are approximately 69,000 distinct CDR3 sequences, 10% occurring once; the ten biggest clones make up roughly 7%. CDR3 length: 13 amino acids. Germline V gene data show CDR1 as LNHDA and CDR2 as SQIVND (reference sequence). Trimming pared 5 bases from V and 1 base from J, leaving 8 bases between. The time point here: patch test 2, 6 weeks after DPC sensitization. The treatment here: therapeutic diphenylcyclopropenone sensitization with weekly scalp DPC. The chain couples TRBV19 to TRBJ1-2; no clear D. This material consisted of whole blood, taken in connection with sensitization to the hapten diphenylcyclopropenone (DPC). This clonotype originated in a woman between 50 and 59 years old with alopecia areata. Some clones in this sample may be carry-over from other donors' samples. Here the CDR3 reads CASSLDFNYGYTF. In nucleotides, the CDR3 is TGTGCCAGTAGTCTGGACTTTAACTATGGCTACACCTTC.